Each of the 12 T cell receptor beta chains below was sequenced from the same sample in a study of post-analysis software for immune sequencing data. Findings of the study overall: When patients were compared with controls, 4 or 5 TRBV segments were more frequent, TRBV5-6, TRBV5-1 and TRBV20-1 among them.

Which antigens these TCRs recognize remains unknown. Every TCR beta cDNA library bore unique molecular identifiers. TCRdb redid the calling of the PCR reads with MiXCR, one entry per CDR3 protein. The table lists 750,000 to 950,000 distinct CDR3 sequences, roughly 58% of them singletons, with 4.6% in the top ten. Sample: blood. Receptor source: a girl under 18 with multiple sclerosis.

The chain employs TRBV14 and TRBJ2-1, with D perhaps being TRBD1 or TRBD2 (5 bases each). Between the trimmed V and J ends, which lost 1 base and 4 bases, there was a span of 17 bases. Germline V CDR1 and CDR2: SGHDN, FVKESK. The CDR3 length is 17 residues. This CDR3 is CASSQGGWGTPYNEQFF. The CDR3 bases are TGTGCCAGCAGCCAAGGGGGTTGGGGGACCCCTTACAATGAGCAGTTCTTC.

As concerns this clonotype: Sequence at one end of the junction differs from germline and may be a read error. Here the CDR3 reads CTSSLRLASSYEQYF. The CDR3 region has the DNA TGTACCAGCAGCCTTAGACTAGCCAGCTCCTACGAGCAGTACTTC. The chain links TRBV14 to TRBJ2-7, with 7 positions matching TRBD2. The CDR3 covers 15 residues. Germline CDR1 is SGHDN and CDR2 is FVKESK.

To note about this clonotype: Mismatch with germline at one junction end may stem from a read error. The chain combines TRBV29-1 with TRBJ1-2; D is ambiguous. The CDR3 runs 12 residues. Germline V gene lookup returns CDR1 SQVTM and CDR2 ANQGSEA. CDR3 nucleotides: TGCAGCGTTGAACGGGCCGGCTATGGTTACACCTTC. This translates into CSVERAGYGYTF.

There are a few counts of this clonotype. The chain carries TRBV27 and TRBJ2-4; 9 bases map to TRBD2. This CDR3 has 14 residues. The germline V gene has CDR1 MNHEY and CDR2 SMNVEV (reference sequence). J was trimmed by 8 bases and V by 3 bases; bases with no gene match: 5. The CDR3 loop reads CASSFLAGEYIQYF. CDR3 DNA sequence: TGTGCCAGCAGTTTCTTAGCGGGAGAGTACATTCAGTACTTC.

The chain joins TRBV4-2 to TRBJ2-1; a weak D match, TRBD2 (5 bases). This CDR3 contains 15 residues. The germline gives CDR1 LGHNA, CDR2 YNFKEQ. V was trimmed by 3 bases and J by 2 bases, leaving 11 bases between them. The CDR3 spells CASSHPGGAYNEQFF. The CDR3 DNA sequence: TGTGCCAGCAGCCATCCAGGAGGTGCCTACAATGAGCAGTTCTTC.

The chain uses TRBV12-3 or TRBV12-4 and TRBJ2-7; 8 bases are a match to TRBD2. Unmatched junction bases numbered 8, after V lost 3 bases and J lost 7 bases. The CDR3 length is 14 residues. CDR3 sequence reads: CASSLAGGAGEQYF. The CDR3 DNA is TGTGCCAGCAGTTTGGCCGGGGGGGCGGGGGAGCAGTACTTC.

This chain joins TRBV7-8 and TRBJ2-4; 8 bases are shared with TRBD1. The end of the DNA aligns better with TRBJ2-7, so the J call may be wrong. The CDR3 length is 18 residues. Germline lookup yields CDR1 SGHVS and CDR2 FQNEAQ. CDR3 nucleotide sequence: TGTGCCAGCAGCTTAGCGTGGCAGGGGGCCTCACGCTCCTACGAGCAGTACTTC. The encoded protein is CASSLAWQGASRSYEQYF.

The V and J genes are TRBV2 and TRBJ2-7, with 7 positions matching TRBD1. Germline CDR1 is SNHLY and CDR2 is FYNNEI. V shed 7 bases, J shed 4 bases, and the junction held 16 bases outside the gene matches. CDR3 length equals 16 residues. CDR3 sequence reads: CASIPRVTGINYEQYF. The DNA for the CDR3 is TGTGCCAGCATTCCCCGGGTGACAGGGATAAATTACGAGCAGTACTTC. The full variable domain, in which reference TRBV2 and TRBJ2-7 provide the parts outside the CDR3, is EPEVTQTPSHQVTQMGQEVILRCVPISNHLYFYWYRQILGQKVEFLVSFYNNEISEKSEIFDDQFSVERPDGSNFTLKIRSTKLEDSAMYFCASIPRVTGINYEQYFGPGTRLTVT.

As DNA, the CDR3 is TGTGCCAGCAGACAGACTAGCGGGATCTCCTACGAGCAGTACTTC. This sequence encodes CASRQTSGISYEQYF. The chain uses TRBV6-6 and TRBJ2-7; TRBD2 aligns across 11 bases. The germline V gene has CDR1 MNHNY and CDR2 SVGAGI (reference sequence). This CDR3 spans 15 amino acids. V lost 6 bases and J lost 0; bases outside the gene matches: 4.

This sequence joins TRBV29-1 and TRBJ2-1, with 11 bases lining up with TRBD2. V shed 6 bases, J shed 6 bases, and the junction held 7 bases outside the gene matches. The CDR3 runs 14 residues. Germline values: CDR1 SQVTM, CDR2 ANQGSEA. This CDR3 is CSVVIAGGANEQFF. The CDR3 DNA reads as TGCAGCGTGGTAATAGCGGGAGGGGCCAATGAGCAGTTCTTC.

This clonotype turned up a few times. The gene calls are TRBV4-1 and TRBJ2-1; TRBD2 aligns across 7 bases. Looked up from germline, CDR1 is MGHRA and CDR2 is YSYEKL. This CDR3 has 14 residues. V lost 0 bases to trimming and J lost 8 bases; unmatched junction nucleotides: 4. The CDR3, as DNA: TGCGCCAGCAGCCAAGAGGGCGGGAGTTATGAGCAGTTCTTC. The encoded protein is CASSQEGGSYEQFF.

J is TRBJ2-1 and V is TRBV13; D is perhaps TRBD1 (6 bases). The CDR3 spans 16 residues. The germline V gene encodes CDR1 PRHDT and CDR2 FYEKMQ (reference sequence). The V gene lost 0 bases and the J gene lost 1 base, with 10 bases spanning the gap. CDR3 loop: CASSLGSGVSYNEQFF. The CDR3 DNA is TGTGCCAGCAGCTTAGGCTCAGGGGTTTCCTACAATGAGCAGTTCTTC.